The source of this T cell receptor beta chain is a study of T cell repertoires in cytomegalovirus infection. Background on the study: Indications of both CMV infection and matching HLA type were provided by public TCR beta signatures. Study-level points and caveats: Summed public TCR beta family frequency identified CMV carriers bearing the relevant HLA. Predominance within the ex vivo response was attributable to HLA-C-restricted CMV-specific TCR beta clonotypes.

In TCRdb, the reads were re-called with MiXCR into one record per CDR3 protein. The table lists roughly 230,000 distinct CDR3 sequences, more than 9% of them singletons, with 1.5% to 2% in the top ten. Of note for this clonotype: Its target is not known.

CDR1 and CDR2 from the germline V gene are SQVTM and ANQGSEA. Between the trimmed V and J ends, which lost 4 bases and 0 bases, there was a span of 11 bases. This CDR3 is built from 14 residues. The sequence was collected from a human donor in good health (CMV status not recorded). Some clones in this sample may be carry-over from other donors' samples. The sequenced sample was PBMCs. V and J are TRBV29-1 and TRBJ2-3; a weak D match, TRBD1 (6 bases). CDR3 loop: CSVGGPYSTDTQYF. The DNA for the CDR3 is TGCAGCGTTGGGGGGCCCTACAGCACAGATACGCAGTATTTT.